This record covers a single T cell receptor (beta chain). What it recognizes is unknown. The source of the sample is a study of T cell responses to AZD1222 COVID-19 vaccine. Findings and limits, study-wide: The donor cohort was predominantly white British with a female majority, and clonal diversity may have been underestimated.

Here immunoSEQ multiplex PCR was the method, and the copy in TCRdb shows in-frame clones only, minus some. The sample comprises 52,000 or so clones, 70% to 85% of which are singletons, and over 20% rests with the top ten. Looked up from germline, CDR1 is LNHDA and CDR2 is SQIVND (reference sequence). CDR3 length: 15 residues. With 6 bases removed from V and 3 bases from J, the gap between germline ends came to 16 bases. V gene TRBV19 combines with J gene TRBJ2-3; D perhaps matches TRBD2 (5 bases). The TCR was taken from an adult in good health. The sample was peripheral blood, taken on day 0 of AZD1222 vaccination. The CDR3 region is CASRDLKIGTDTQYF. The CDR3 nucleotides are TGTGCCAGTAGGGACTTAAAAATAGGTACAGATACGCAGTATTTT.